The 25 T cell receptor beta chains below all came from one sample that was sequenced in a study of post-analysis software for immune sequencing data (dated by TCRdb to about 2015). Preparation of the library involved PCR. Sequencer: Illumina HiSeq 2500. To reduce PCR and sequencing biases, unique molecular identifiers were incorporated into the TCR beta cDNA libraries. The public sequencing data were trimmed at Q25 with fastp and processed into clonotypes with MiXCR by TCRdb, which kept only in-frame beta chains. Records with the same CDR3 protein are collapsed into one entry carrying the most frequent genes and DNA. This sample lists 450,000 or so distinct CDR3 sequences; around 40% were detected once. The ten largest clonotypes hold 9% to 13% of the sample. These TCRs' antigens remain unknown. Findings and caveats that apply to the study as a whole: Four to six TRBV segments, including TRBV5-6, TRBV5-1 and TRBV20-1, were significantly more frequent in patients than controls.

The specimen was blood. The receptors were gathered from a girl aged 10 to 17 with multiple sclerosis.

DNA of the CDR3: TGCAGTGCTAAGGGTGGGGTGGGCCCTCCCTACGAGCAGTACTTC. Amino acids: CSAKGGVGPPYEQYF. The V call is TRBV20-1, the J call TRBJ2-4; no definite D call. The J call may be wrong; the DNA end is better matched by TRBJ2-7. The CDR3 is 15 amino acids. The germline V gene has CDR1 DFQATT and CDR2 SNEGSKA (reference sequence).

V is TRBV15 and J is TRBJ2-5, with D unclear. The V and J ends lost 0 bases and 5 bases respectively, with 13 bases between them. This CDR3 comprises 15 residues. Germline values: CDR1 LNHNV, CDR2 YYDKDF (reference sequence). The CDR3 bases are TGTGCCACCAGCAGAGAACTTGTGCCCTGGGAGACCCAGTACTTC. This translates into CATSRELVPWETQYF.

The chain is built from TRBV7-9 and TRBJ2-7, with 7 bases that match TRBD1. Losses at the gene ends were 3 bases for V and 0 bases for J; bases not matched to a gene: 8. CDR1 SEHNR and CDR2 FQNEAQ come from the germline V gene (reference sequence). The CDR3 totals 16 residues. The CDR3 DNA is TGTGCCAGCAGCTTCGGCCGGGACAGCCGCTCCTACGAGCAGTACTTC. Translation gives CASSFGRDSRSYEQYF.

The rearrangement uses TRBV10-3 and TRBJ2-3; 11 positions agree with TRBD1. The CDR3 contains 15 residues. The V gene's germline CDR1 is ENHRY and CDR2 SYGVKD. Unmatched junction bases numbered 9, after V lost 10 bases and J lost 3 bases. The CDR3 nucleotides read TGTGCCAGCGAGGACAGGGGGCTGGAGACAGATACGCAGTATTTT. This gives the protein CASEDRGLETDTQYF.

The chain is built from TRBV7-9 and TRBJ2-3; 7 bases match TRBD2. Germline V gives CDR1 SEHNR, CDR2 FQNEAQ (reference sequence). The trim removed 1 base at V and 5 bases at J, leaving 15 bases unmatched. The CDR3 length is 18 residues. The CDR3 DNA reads TGTGCCAGCAGCTTAGGAGGCCCTGGCGGGAGCGGGATAGATACGCAGTATTTT. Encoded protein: CASSLGGPGGSGIDTQYF.

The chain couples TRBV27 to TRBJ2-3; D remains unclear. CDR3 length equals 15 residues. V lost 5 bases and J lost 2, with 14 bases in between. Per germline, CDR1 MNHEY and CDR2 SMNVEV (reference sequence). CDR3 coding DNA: TGTGCCAGCAGTGTAAACACTCTCAACACAGATACGCAGTATTTT. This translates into CASSVNTLNTDTQYF.

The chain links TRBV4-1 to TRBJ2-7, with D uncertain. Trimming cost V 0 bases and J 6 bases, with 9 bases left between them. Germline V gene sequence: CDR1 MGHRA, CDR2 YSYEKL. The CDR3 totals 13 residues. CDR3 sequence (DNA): TGCGCCAGCAGCCAAGAAAGAGACGGCGAGCAGTACTTC. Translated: CASSQERDGEQYF.

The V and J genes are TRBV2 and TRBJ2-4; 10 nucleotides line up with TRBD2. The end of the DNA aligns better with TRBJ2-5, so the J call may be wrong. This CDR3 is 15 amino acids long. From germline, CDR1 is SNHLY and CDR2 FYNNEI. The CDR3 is CASTTTSGLQETQYF. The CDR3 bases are TGTGCCAGCACTACGACTAGCGGGCTTCAAGAGACCCAGTACTTC.

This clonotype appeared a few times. The CDR3 region is CASSSRQGYEQYF. Here the CDR3 DNA reads TGTGCCAGCAGTTCTCGACAGGGCTACGAGCAGTACTTC. This sequence joins TRBV28 and TRBJ2-7; 7 bases align to TRBD1. Germline V CDR1 and CDR2: MDHEN, SYDVKM. Germline trimming cut 4 bases from V and 3 bases from J; bases unmatched to any gene: 3. The CDR3 totals 13 residues. Complete variable domain (other parts from reference TRBV28 and TRBJ2-7): DVKVTQSSRYLVKRTGEKVFLECVQDMDHENMFWYRQDPGLGLRLIYFSYDVKMKEKGDIPEGYSVSREKKERFSLILESASTNQTSMYLCASSSRQGYEQYFGPGTRLTVT.

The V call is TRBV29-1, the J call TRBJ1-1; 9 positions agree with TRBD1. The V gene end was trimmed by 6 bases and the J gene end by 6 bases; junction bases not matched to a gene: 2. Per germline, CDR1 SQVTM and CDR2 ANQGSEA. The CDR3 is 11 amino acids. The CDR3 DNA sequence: TGCAGCGTCGGGGACAGGGCTGAAGCTTTCTTT. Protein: CSVGDRAEAFF.

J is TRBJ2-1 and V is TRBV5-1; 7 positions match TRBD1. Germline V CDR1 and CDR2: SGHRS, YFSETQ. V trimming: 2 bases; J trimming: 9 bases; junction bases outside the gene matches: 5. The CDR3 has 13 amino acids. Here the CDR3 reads CASSLNRDSEQFF. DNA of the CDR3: TGCGCCAGCAGCTTAAACAGGGACAGTGAGCAGTTCTTC.

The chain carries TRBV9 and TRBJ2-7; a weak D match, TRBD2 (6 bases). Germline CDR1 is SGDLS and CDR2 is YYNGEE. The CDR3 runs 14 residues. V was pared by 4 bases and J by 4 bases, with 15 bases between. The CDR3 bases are TGTGCCAGCAGCAGCCCGGGACTGGGATACGAGCAGTACTTC. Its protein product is CASSSPGLGYEQYF.

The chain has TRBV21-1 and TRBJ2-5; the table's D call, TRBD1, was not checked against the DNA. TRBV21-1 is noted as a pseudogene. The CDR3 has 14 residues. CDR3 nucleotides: TGTGCCAGCAGCAAGGGGACTACTCAAGAGACCCAGTACTTC. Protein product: CASSKGTTQETQYF.

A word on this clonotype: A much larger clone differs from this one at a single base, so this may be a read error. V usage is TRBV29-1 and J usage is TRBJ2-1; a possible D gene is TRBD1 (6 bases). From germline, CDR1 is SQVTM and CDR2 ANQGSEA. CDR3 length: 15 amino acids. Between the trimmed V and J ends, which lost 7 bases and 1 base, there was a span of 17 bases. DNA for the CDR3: TGCAGCGGTTTAGGTGGGGGCCGATCCTACAATGAGCAGTTCTTC. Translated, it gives CSGLGGGRSYNEQFF.

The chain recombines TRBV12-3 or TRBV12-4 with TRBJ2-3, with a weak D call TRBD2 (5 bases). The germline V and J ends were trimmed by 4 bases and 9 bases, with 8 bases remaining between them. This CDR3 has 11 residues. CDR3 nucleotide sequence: TGTGCCAGCAGTTCGCCTAGCACGCAGTATTTT. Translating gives CASSSPSTQYF.

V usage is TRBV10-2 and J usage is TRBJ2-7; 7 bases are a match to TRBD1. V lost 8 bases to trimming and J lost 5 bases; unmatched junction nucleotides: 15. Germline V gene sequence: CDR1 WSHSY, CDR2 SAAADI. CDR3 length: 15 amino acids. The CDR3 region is CASSPSDRWYDEQYF. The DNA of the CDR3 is TGCGCCAGCTCCCCTTCGGACAGGTGGTACGACGAGCAGTACTTC.

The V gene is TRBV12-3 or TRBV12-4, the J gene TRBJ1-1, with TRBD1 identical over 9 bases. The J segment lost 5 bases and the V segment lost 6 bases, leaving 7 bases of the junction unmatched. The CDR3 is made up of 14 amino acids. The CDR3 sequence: CASRATGGGTEAFF. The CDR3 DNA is TGTGCCAGCAGAGCTACAGGGGGCGGAACTGAAGCTTTCTTT.

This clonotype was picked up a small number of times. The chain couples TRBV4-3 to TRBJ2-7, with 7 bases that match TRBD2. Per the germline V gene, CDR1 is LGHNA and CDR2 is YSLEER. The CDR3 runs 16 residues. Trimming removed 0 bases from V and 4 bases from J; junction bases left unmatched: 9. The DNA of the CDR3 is TGCGCCAGCAGCCAAGATCTGGCGGGAGTCGCATACGAGCAGTACTTC. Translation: CASSQDLAGVAYEQYF.

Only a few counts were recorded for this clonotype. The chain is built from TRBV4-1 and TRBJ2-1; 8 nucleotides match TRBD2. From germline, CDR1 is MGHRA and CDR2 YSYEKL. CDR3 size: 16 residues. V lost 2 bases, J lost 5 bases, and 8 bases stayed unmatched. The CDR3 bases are TGCGCCAGCAGCCAACCAAATAGCGGGATAAACAATGAGCAGTTCTTC. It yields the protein CASSQPNSGINNEQFF.

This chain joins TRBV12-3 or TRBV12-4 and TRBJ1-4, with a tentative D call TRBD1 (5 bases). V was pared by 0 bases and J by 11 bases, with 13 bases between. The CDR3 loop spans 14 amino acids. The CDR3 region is CASSLAETAGKLFF. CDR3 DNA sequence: TGTGCCAGCAGTTTAGCCGAAACTGCAGGGAAACTGTTTTTT.

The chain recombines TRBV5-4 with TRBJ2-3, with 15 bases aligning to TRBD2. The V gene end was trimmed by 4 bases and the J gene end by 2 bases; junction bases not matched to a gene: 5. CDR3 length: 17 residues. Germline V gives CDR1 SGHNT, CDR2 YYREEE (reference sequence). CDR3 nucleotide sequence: TGTGCCAGCAGCACGGGACTAGCGGGAGGTGACACAGATACGCAGTATTTT. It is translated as CASSTGLAGGDTDTQYF.

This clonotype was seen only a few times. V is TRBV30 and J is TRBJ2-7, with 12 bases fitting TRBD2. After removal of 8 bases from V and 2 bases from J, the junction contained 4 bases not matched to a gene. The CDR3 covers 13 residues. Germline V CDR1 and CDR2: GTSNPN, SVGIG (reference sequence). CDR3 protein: CAAGLAGPYEQYF. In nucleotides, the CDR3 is TGTGCCGCGGGACTAGCGGGCCCCTACGAGCAGTACTTC.

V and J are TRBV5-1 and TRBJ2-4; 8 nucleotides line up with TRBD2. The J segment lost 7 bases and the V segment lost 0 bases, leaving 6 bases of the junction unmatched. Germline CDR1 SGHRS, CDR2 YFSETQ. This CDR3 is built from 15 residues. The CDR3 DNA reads TGCGCCAGCAGCTTGGGTAGTAGCGGGAACAACATTCAGTACTTC. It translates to CASSLGSSGNNIQYF.

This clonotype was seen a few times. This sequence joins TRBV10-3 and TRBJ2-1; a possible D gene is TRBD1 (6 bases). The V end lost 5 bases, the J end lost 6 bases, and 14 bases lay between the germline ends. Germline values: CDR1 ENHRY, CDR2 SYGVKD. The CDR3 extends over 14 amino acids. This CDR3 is CAISSRGVGNEQFF. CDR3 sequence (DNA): TGTGCCATCAGTTCCAGGGGTGTCGGCAATGAGCAGTTCTTC.

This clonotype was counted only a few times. Written as DNA, the CDR3 is TGCAGTGCCCCGGACAGGGTTTACGAGCAGTACTTC. It specifies CSAPDRVYEQYF. This chain joins TRBV20-1 and TRBJ2-7; TRBD1 matches at 8 bases. Germline values: CDR1 DFQATT, CDR2 SNEGSKA (reference sequence). This CDR3 spans 12 amino acids. The V and J ends lost 6 bases and 4 bases, in that order; junction bases with no gene match: 5.